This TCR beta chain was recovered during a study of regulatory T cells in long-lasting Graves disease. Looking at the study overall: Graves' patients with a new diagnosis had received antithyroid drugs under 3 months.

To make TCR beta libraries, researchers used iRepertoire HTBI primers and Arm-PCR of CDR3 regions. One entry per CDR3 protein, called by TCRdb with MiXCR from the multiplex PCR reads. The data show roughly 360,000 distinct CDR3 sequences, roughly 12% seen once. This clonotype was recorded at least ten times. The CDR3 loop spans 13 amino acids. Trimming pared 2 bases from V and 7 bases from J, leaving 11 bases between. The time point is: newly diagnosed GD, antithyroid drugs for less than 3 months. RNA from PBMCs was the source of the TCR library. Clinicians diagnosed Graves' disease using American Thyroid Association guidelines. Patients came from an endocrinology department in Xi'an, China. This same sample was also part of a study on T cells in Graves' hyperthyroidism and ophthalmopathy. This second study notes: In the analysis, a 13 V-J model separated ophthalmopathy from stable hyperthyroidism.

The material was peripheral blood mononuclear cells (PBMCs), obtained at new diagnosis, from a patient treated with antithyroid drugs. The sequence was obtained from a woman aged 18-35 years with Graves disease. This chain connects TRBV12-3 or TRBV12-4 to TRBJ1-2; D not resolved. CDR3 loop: CASSLPEDSGYTF. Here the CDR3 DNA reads TGTGCCAGCAGTTTACCTGAGGATTCTGGCTACACCTTC.